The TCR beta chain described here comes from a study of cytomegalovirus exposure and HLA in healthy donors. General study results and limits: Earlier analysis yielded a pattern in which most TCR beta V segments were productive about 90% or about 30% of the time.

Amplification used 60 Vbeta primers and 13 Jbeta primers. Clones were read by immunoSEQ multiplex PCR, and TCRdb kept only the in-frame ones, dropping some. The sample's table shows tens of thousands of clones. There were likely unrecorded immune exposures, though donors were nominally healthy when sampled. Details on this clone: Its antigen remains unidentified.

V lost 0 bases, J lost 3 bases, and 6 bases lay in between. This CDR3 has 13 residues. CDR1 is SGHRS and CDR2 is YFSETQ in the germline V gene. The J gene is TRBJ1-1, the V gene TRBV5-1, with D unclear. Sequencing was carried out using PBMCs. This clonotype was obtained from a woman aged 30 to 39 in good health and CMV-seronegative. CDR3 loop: CASSLAQYTEAFF. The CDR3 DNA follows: TGCGCCAGCAGCTTGGCCCAGTACACTGAAGCTTTCTTT.